This T cell receptor (beta chain) was identified during a study of blood T cell repertoires in COVID-19 (dated by TCRdb to the early 2020s). Concerning the study at large: Samples from collaborators originated in the United States, Italy and Spain and spanned both the acute and convalescent phases of COVID-19. Nearly every sample came with metadata listing a de-identified subject ID, COVID-19 status, age in years and sex. The material from the prospective study consisted of cDNA or gDNA derived from T cells, B-cell-depleted T cells, or PBMCs. The samples were drawn from two sources: the first 160 participants of the ongoing ImmuneRACE study, and over 1,000 subjects contributed by 6 global collaborators. The dataset comprised deeply sampled blood TCRbeta repertoires from subjects exposed to, actively infected with, or recovered from COVID-19. The repertoires were released in a freely available public database meant as a resource for research on the immune response to SARS-CoV-2. Where HLA class I and class II types were available, the types were taken from metadata supplied by the sample provider, not from assay-based typing.

Participants in the prospective study were enrolled through a virtual design, were aged roughly 18 to 90 years, and lived in roughly 26 United States geographic areas. In the prospective study, participants were assigned to cohorts based on the clinical history participants reported in a screening survey and a study questionnaire. For ImmuneRACE Cohort 3, a participant was defined as recovered based on two consecutive negative NP/OP PCR tests, clearance by a healthcare professional, or resolution of symptoms. Mobile phlebotomists in the prospective study collected whole blood, serum and a nasopharyngeal or oropharyngeal swab from every participant. Additional blood draws and questionnaires over an approximately two-month period could optionally be provided by prospective study participants. Before DNA extraction, blood samples from the prospective study were shipped at room temperature or frozen.

CDR1 LGHDT and CDR2 YNNKEL are derived from the germline V gene (reference sequence). Its CDR3 holds 12 amino acids, cysteine through phenylalanine. Here the CDR3 DNA is all that survives: 36 bases in frame from base 1. Trimming removed 3 bases from V and 10 bases from J, leaving 7 bases between the germline ends. The immunoSEQ Assay, a bias-controlled multiplex PCR, was used to amplify TCRbeta CDR3 regions from genomic DNA. For the original study's pipeline: Nucleated cell counts per sample were estimated from amplification of reference gene primers within the assay. Sequence reads were collapsed and filtered to measure the absolute abundance of every unique TCRbeta CDR3 rearrangement. Productive Simpson clonality was computed per sample as the square root of Simpson's diversity index over productive rearrangements. The table comes from immuneACCESS by way of TCRdb, which keeps in-frame sequences with V and J called. Part of the clones is missing from these tables; in studies checked, under half for an unresolved V gene and the rest for unknown reasons. The V and J calls and the clone size are those of that table, but D and trimming were determined from the DNA. The sample table lists hundreds of thousands of clones, more than 70% of them with a count of one. Of the sample, around 2.1% falls within the top ten clones.

General conclusions and limits of the study: The amount of clinical and demographic metadata varied by source and participant and was provided uncurated.

About this clone: Its cognate antigen has yet to be identified. Base qualities were left out, and no much larger clone turns up one base away.

This receptor was taken from a woman aged 50 to 65 who had recovered from COVID-19. Sequenced sample: PBMCs or T cells enriched from blood (not recorded which). The chain is made from TRBV3-1 (or the pseudogene TRBV3-2) and TRBJ1-6, with the D gene too uncertain to name. CDR3 protein: CASSQPGSPLHF. The DNA sequence is as follows: TGTGCCAGCAGCCAGCCGGGGTCACCCCTCCACTTT.